Reported below is one T cell receptor beta chain. Recruited during active infection, patients (from Seattle) were subsequently followed longitudinally. Original processing methods: Reference gene primer amplification yielded estimated nucleated cell counts. Method: immunoSEQ multiplex PCR; TCRdb's copy keeps in-frame clones and lacks some. V, J and clone size derive from that table, while D and trimming were established from the DNA sequence. The table has more than 250,000 clones, about 91% seen once. Trimming at V came to 3 bases and at J to 4 bases, leaving 8 bases not matched to a gene. Germline CDR1 is MGHRA and CDR2 is YSYEKL. CDR3 length: 16 residues. This record comes from a study of blood T cell repertoires in COVID-19. Study details: From the United States, Italy and Spain came samples of acute and convalescent COVID-19.

Sequencing used peripheral blood. This clonotype was obtained from a woman in her twenties or thirties with COVID-19, enrolled during active disease. The V call is TRBV4-1, the J call TRBJ2-2; the match to TRBD2 covers 7 bases. The CDR3 nucleotides are TGCGCCAGCAGCCAGCTTAGTGGGAGGGGCACCGGGGAGCTGTTTTTT. Amino acids: CASSQLSGRGTGELFF.